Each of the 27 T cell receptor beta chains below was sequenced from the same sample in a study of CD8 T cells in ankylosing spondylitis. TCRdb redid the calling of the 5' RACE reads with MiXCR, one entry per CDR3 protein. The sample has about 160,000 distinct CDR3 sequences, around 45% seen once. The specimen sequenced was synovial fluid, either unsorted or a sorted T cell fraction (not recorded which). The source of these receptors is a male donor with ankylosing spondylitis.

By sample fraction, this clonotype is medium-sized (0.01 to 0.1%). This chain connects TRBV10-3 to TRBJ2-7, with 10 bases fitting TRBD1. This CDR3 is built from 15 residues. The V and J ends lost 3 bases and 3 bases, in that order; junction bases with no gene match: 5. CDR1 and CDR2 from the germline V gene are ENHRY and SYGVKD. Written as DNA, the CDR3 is TGTGCCATCAGTGAACCGGGACAGGGGATCTACGAGCAGTACTTC. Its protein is CAISEPGQGIYEQYF.

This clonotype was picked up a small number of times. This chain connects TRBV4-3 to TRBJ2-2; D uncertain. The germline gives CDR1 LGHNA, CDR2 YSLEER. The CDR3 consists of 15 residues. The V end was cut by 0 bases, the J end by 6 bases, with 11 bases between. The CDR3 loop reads CASSQEAVTPGELFF. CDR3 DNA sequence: TGCGCCAGCAGCCAAGAGGCAGTAACCCCCGGGGAGCTGTTTTTT.

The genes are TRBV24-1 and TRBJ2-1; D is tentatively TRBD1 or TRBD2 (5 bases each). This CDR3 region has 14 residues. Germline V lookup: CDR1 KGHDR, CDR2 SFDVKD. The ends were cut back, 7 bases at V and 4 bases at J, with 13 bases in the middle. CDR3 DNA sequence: TGTGCCACCAGCTCGGGACGAAATTACAATGAGCAGTTCTTC. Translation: CATSSGRNYNEQFF.

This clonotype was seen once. DNA of the CDR3: TGTGCCAGCAGTTTAAAGCGGACTTCCTACAATGAGCAGTTCTTC. It translates to CASSLKRTSYNEQFF. The chain combines TRBV28 with TRBJ2-1, with D perhaps matching TRBD2 (5 bases). Germline-derived CDR1 and CDR2 are MDHEN and SYDVKM. The CDR3 contains 15 residues. Trimming pared 2 bases from V and 1 base from J, leaving 9 bases between.

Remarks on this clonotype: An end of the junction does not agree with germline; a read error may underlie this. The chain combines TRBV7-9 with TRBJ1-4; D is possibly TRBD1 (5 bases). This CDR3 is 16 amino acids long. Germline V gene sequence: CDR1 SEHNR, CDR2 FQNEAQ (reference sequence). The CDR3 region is CASSLGLWQGNEKLFF. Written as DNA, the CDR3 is TGTGCCAGCAGTTTAGGTCTCTGGCAGGGTAATGAAAAACTGTTTTTT.

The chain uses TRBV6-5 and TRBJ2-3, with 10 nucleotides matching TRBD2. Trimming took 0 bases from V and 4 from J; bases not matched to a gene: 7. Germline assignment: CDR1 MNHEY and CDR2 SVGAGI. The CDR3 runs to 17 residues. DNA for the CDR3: TGTGCCAGCAGTTACTCAGGAGCGGGAGGGCCGTCAGATACGCAGTATTTT. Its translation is CASSYSGAGGPSDTQYF.

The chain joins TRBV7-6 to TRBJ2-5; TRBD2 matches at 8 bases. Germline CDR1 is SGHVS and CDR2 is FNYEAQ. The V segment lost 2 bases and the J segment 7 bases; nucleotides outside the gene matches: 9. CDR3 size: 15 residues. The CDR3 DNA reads TGTGCCAGCAGCTTAAAATGGACGGGGGGGCCGACCCAGTACTTC. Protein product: CASSLKWTGGPTQYF.

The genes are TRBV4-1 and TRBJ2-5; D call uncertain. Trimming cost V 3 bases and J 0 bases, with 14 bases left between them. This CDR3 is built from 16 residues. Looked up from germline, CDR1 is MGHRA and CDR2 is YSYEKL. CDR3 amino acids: CASSQCFCTYQETQYF. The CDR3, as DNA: TGCGCCAGCAGCCAGTGCTTCTGTACGTACCAAGAGACCCAGTACTTC.

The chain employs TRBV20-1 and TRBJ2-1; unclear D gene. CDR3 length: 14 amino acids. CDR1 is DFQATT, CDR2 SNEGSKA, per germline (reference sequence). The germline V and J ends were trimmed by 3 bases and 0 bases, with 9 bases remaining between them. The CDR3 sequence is CSASDLLSYNEQFF. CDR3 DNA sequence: TGCAGTGCTAGCGATCTCCTCTCCTACAATGAGCAGTTCTTC.

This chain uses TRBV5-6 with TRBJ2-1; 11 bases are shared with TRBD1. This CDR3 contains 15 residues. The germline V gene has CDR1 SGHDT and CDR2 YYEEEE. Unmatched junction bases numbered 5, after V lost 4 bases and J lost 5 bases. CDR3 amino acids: CASSPRDRGDNEQFF. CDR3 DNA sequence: TGTGCCAGCAGCCCCCGGGACAGGGGGGACAATGAGCAGTTCTTC.

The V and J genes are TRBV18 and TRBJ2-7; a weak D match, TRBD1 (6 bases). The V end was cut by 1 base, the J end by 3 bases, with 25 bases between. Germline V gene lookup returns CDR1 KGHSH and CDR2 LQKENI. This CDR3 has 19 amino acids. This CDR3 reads CASSPRVSVRGIDYYEQYF. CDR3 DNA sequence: TGTGCCAGCTCACCACGGGTATCTGTCAGGGGCATTGACTACTACGAGCAGTACTTC.

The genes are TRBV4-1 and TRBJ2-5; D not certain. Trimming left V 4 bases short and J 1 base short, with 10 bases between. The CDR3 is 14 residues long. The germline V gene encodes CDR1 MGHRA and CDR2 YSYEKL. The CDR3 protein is CASSRGRFQETQYF. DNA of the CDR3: TGCGCCAGCAGCCGAGGACGGTTCCAAGAGACCCAGTACTTC.

The CDR3 sequence is CASSLLYSSRSTDTQYF. CDR3 sequence (DNA): TGTGCCAGCAGCTTACTATATTCTAGCAGAAGCACAGATACGCAGTATTTT. The J gene is TRBJ2-3, the V gene TRBV7-8, with D maybe TRBD2 (5 bases). Trimming left V 2 bases short and J 0 bases short, with 15 bases between. The CDR3 covers 17 residues. Germline-derived CDR1 and CDR2 are SGHVS and FQNEAQ.

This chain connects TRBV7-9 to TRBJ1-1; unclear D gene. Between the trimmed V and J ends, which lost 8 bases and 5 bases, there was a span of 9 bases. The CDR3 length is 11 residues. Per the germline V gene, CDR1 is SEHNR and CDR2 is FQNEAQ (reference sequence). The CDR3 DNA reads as TGTGCCAGCCTAGGTGGAACTGAAGCTTTCTTT. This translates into CASLGGTEAFF. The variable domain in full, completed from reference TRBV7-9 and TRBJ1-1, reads DTGVSQNPRHKITKRGQNVTFRCDPISEHNRLYWYRQTLGQGPEFLTYFQNEAQLEKSRLLSDRFSAERPKGSFSTLEIQRTEQGDSAMYLCASLGGTEAFFGQGTRLTVV.

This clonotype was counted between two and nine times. The CDR3 here is CASSTELAGGPLSSYNEQFF. CDR3 DNA: TGTGCCAGCAGTACGGAACTAGCGGGGGGTCCTCTTAGCTCCTACAATGAGCAGTTCTTC. The chain joins TRBV12-3 or TRBV12-4 to TRBJ2-1, with TRBD2 matching over 12 bases. J gave up 0 bases and V 5 bases, and 14 bases lay outside the gene matches. The CDR3 runs 20 residues.

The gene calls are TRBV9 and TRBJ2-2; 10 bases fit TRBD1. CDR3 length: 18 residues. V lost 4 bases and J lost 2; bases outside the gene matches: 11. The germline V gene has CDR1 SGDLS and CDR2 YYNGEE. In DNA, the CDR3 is TGTGCCAGCAGCATCAGTCGTGACAGGGGGCATAACACCGGGGAGCTGTTTTTT. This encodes CASSISRDRGHNTGELFF.

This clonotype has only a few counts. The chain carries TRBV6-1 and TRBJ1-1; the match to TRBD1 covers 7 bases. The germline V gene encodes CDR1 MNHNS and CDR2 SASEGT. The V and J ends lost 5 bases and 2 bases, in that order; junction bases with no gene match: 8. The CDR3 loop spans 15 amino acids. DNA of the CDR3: TGTGCCAGCAGTACGCCGGGACAGAGCAACACTGAAGCTTTCTTT. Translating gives CASSTPGQSNTEAFF.

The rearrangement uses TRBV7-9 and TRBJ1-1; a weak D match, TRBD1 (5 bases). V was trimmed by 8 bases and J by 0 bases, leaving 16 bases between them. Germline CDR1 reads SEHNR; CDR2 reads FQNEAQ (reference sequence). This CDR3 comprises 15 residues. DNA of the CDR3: TGTGCCAGCGGGGGGGGGTACGTGATGAACACTGAAGCTTTCTTT. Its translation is CASGGGYVMNTEAFF. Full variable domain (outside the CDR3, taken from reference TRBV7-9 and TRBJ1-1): DTGVSQNPRHKITKRGQNVTFRCDPISEHNRLYWYRQTLGQGPEFLTYFQNEAQLEKSRLLSDRFSAERPKGSFSTLEIQRTEQGDSAMYLCASGGGYVMNTEAFFGQGTRLTVV.

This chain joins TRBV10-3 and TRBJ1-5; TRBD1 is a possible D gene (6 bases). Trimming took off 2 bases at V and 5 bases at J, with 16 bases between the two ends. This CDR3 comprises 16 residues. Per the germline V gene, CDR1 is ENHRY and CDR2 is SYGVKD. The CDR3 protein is CAISEPVGQGHQPQHF. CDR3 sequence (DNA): TGTGCCATCAGTGAGCCTGTAGGCCAGGGGCATCAGCCCCAGCATTTT.

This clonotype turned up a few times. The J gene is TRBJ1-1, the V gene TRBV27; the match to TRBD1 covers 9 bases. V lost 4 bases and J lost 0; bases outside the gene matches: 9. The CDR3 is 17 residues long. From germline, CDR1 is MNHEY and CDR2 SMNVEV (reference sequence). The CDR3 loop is CASSYLYRGRVNTEAFF. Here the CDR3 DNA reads TGTGCCAGCAGTTACCTCTACAGGGGGCGGGTGAACACTGAAGCTTTCTTT.

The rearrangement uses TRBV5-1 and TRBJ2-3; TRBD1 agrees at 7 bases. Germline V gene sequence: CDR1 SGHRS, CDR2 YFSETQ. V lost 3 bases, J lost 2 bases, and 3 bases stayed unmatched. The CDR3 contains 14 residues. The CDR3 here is CASSYGTATDTQYF. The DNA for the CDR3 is TGCGCCAGCAGCTACGGGACAGCCACAGATACGCAGTATTTT.

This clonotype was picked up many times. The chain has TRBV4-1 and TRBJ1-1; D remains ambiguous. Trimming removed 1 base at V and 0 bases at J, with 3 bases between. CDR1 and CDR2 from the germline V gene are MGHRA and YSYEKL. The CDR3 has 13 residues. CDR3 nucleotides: TGCGCCAGCAGCCAAGGGATGAACACTGAAGCTTTCTTT. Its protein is CASSQGMNTEAFF.

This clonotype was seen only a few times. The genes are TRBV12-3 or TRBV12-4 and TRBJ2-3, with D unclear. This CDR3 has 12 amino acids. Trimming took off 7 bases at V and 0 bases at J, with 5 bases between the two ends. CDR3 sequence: CASTLSTDTQYF. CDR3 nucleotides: TGTGCCAGCACCCTCAGCACAGATACGCAGTATTTT.

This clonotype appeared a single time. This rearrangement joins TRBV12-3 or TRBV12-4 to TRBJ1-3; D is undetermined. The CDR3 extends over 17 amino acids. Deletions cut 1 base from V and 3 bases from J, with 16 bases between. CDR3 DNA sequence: TGTGCCAGCAGTTTAGTCAAGCCAGAGCATAATGGAAACACCATATATTTT. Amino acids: CASSLVKPEHNGNTIYF.

CDR3: CASSLAPSGTGELFF. In DNA form, the CDR3 reads TGTGCCAGCAGTTTGGCGCCTAGCGGTACCGGGGAGCTGTTTTTT. The chain joins TRBV27 to TRBJ2-2; 7 bases agree with TRBD2. This CDR3 is built from 15 residues. The V gene's germline CDR1 is MNHEY and CDR2 SMNVEV (reference sequence). Losses at the gene ends were 3 bases for V and 5 bases for J; bases not matched to a gene: 6.

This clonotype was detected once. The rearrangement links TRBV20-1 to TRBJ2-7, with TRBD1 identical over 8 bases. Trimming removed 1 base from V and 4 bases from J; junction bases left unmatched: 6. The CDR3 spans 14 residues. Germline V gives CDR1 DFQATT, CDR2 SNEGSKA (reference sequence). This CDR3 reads CSARGPQGDYEQYF. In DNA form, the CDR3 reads TGCAGTGCTAGAGGTCCACAGGGGGATTACGAGCAGTACTTC.

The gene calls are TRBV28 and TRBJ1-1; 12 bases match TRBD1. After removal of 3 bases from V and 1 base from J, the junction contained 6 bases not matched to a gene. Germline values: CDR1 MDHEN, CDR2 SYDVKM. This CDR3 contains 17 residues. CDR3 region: CASSLGDRGLRNTEAFF. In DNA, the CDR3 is TGTGCCAGCAGTTTGGGGGACAGGGGGCTCAGGAACACTGAAGCTTTCTTT.